This T cell receptor beta chain comes out of a study of response to subunit inactivated influenza vaccine (dated by TCRdb to the late 2010s). Regarding the study in general: Deep quantitative T cell receptor repertoire profiling was used in the study to track responses to a trivalent subunit inactivated influenza vaccine. Here is what the overall study found, with its caveats: The authors proposed that each seasonal influenza vaccination may bring in only a limited number of new T cells.

The CDR3 runs 15 residues from the cysteine to the phenylalanine. Of the read, only the CDR3 DNA is kept; its 45 bases are in frame from base 1. From the germline V gene (reference sequence), CDR1 is SEHNR and CDR2 is FQNEAQ. V and J lose 1 base and 0 bases, and a span of 8 bases separates them. Library construction relied on RT-PCR. TCRdb records Illumina HiSeq 2500 as the sequencer. TCRdb trimmed public reads at Q25 via fastp, called clones via MiXCR and kept in-frame beta chains. Rows are unified per CDR3 protein, each entry keeping the most common DNA and genes. The table for this sample lists under 850,000 distinct CDR3 sequences; approximately 17% of them were counted only once. 11% of the sample is in the top ten clones. About this clonotype: Its antigen is unknown. Base qualities are missing; no much larger clone stands one base away.

The chain is made from TRBV7-9 and TRBJ2-3; the D gene lacks a confident call. This specimen was PBMCs from blood, taken 5 days after vaccination. This clonotype was obtained from a man aged 50-60 years who received an inactivated influenza vaccine. Donor details come from another sample of the same person, matched by shared clones. Read as DNA, the sequence is TGTGCCAGCAGCTTAGGTTGGGCCAGCACAGATACGCAGTATTTT. Protein translation: CASSLGWASTDTQYF.